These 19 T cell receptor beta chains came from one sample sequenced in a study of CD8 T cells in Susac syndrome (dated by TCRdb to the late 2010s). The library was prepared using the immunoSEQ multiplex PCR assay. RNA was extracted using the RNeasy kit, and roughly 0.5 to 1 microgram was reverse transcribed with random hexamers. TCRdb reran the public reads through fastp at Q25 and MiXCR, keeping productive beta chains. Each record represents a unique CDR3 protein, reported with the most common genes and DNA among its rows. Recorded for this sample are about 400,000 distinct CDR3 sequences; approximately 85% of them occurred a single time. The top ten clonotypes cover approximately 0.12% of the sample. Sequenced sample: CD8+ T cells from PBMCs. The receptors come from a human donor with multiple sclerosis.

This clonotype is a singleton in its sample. CDR3 in DNA: TGTGCCATCAGCTATACCACCGGGGAGCTGTTTTTT. This codes for CAISYTTGELFF. The rearrangement links TRBV10-3 to TRBJ2-2; D remains unclear. V was pared by 6 bases and J by 4 bases, with 6 bases between. The V gene's germline CDR1 is ENHRY and CDR2 SYGVKD. The CDR3 totals 12 residues.

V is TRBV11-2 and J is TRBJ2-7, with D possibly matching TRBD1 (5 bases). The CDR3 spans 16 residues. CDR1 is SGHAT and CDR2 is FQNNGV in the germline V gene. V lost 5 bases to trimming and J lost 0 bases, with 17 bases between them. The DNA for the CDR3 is TGTGCCAGCAGCACACCCTACAGGCCGCCCTCCTACGAGCAGTACTTC. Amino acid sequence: CASSTPYRPPSYEQYF.

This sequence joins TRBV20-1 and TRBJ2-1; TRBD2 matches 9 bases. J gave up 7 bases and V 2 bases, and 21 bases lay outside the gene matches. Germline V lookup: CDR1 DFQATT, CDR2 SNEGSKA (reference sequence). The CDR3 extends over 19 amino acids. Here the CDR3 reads CSARTVGGRALVEINEQFF. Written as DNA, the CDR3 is TGCAGTGCTAGAACTGTTGGCGGGAGGGCCCTCGTCGAGATAAATGAGCAGTTCTTC.

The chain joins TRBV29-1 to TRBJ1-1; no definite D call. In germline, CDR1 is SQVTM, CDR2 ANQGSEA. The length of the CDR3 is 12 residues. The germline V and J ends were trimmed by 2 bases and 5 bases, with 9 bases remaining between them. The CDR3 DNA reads TGCAGCGTTGAATGGGCCACGACTGAAGCTTTCTTT. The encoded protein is CSVEWATTEAFF.

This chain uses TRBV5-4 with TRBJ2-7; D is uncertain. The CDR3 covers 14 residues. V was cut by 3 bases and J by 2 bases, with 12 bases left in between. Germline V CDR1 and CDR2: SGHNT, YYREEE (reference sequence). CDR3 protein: CASSSQSSTYEQYF. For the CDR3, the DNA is TGTGCCAGCAGCTCACAATCCTCCACCTACGAGCAGTACTTC.

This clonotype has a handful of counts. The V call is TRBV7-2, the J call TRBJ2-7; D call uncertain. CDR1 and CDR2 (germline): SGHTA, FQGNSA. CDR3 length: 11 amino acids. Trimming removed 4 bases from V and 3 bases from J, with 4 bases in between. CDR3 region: CASSSRYEQYF. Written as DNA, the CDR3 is TGTGCCAGCAGCTCTCGCTACGAGCAGTACTTC.

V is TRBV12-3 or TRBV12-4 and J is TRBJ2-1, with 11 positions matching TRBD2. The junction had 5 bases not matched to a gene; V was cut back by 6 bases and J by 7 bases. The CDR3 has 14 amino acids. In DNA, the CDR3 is TGTGCCAGCAGCATAGCGGGAGGGGCGAATGAGCAGTTCTTC. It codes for CASSIAGGANEQFF.

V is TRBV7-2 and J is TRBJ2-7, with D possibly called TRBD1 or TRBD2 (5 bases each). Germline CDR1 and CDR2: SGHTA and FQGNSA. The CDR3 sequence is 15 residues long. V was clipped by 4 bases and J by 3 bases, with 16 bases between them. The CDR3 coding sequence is TGTGCCAGCAGCTATATTGCCGGGGCTGGCTACGAGCAGTACTTC. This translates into CASSYIAGAGYEQYF.

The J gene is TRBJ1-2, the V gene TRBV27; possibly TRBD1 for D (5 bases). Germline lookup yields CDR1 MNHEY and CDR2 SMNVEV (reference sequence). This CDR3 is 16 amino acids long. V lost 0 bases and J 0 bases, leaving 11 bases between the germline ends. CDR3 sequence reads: CASSLSGAGANYGYTF. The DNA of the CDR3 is TGTGCCAGCAGTTTATCCGGGGCGGGAGCTAACTATGGCTACACCTTC.

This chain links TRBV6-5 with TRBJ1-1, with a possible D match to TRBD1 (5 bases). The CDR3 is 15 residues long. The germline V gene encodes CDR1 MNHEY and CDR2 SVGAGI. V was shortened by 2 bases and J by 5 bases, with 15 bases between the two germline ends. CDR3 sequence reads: CASSYDPGEGTEAFF. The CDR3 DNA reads TGTGCCAGCAGTTACGATCCGGGGGAGGGGACTGAAGCTTTCTTT.

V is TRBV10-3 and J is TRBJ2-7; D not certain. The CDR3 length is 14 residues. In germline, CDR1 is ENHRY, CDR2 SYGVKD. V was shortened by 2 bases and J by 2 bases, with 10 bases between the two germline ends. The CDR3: CAISEVELTYEQYF. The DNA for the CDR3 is TGTGCCATCAGTGAGGTGGAGTTGACCTACGAGCAGTACTTC.

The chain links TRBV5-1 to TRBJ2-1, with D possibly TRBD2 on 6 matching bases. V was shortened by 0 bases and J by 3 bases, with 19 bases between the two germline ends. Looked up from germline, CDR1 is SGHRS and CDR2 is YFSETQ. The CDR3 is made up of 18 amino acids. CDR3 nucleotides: TGCGCCAGCAGCTTGGAGGGCGTGGGCGGGATGTTCTACAATGAGCAGTTCTTC. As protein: CASSLEGVGGMFYNEQFF. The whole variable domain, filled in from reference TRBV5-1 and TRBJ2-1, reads KAGVTQTPRYLIKTRGQQVTLSCSPISGHRSVSWYQQTPGQGLQFLFEYFSETQRNKGNFPGRFSGRQFSNSRSEMNVSTLELGDSALYLCASSLEGVGGMFYNEQFFGPGTRLTVL.

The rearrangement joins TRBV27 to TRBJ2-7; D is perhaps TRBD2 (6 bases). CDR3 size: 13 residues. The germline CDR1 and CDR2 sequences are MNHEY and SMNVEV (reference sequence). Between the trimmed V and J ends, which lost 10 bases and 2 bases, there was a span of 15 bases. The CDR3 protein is CATSSGRTYEQYF. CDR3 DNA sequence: TGTGCCACCTCGTCAGGGAGGACCTACGAGCAGTACTTC.

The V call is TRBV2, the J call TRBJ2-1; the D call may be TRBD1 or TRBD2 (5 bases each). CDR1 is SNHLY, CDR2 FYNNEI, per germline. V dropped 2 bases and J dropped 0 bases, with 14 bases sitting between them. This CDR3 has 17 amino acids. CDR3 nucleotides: TGTGCCAGCAGTGAACCTTCAGAGGGGAGCTCCTACAATGAGCAGTTCTTC. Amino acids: CASSEPSEGSSYNEQFF.

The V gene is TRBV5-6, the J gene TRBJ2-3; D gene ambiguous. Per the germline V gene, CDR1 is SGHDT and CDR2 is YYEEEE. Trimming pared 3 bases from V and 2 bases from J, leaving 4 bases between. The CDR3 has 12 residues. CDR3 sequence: CASSWTTDTQYF. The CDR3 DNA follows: TGTGCCAGCAGCTGGACCACAGATACGCAGTATTTT.

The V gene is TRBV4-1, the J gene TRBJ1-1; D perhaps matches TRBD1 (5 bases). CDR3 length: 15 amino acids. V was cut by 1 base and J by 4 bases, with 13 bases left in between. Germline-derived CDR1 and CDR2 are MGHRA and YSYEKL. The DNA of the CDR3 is TGCGCCAGCAGCCAAGGTGGGGGGGTAGGCACTGAAGCTTTCTTT. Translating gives CASSQGGGVGTEAFF.

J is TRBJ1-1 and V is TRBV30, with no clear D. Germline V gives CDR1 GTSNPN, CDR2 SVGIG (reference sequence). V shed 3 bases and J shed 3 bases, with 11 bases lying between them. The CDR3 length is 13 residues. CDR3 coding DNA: TGTGCCTGGAGCCCGGCCAGGTACACTGAAGCTTTCTTT. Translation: CAWSPARYTEAFF. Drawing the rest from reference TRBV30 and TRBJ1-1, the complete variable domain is SQTIHQWPATLVQPVGSPLSLECTVEGTSNPNLYWYRQAAGRGLQLLFYSVGIGQISSEVPQNLSASRPQDRQFILSSKKLLLSDSGFYLCAWSPARYTEAFFGQGTRLTVV.

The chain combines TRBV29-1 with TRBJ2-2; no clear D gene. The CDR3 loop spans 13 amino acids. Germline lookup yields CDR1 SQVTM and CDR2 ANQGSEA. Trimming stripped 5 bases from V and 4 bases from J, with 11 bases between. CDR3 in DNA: TGCAGCGTTACTTCTCTGGGCACCGGGGAGCTGTTTTTT. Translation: CSVTSLGTGELFF.

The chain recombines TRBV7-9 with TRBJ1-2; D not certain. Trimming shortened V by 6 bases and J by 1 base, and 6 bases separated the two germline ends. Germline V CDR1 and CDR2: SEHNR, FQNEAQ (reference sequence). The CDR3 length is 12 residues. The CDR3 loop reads CASSPYNYGYTF. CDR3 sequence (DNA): TGTGCCAGCAGTCCTTATAACTATGGCTACACCTTC.